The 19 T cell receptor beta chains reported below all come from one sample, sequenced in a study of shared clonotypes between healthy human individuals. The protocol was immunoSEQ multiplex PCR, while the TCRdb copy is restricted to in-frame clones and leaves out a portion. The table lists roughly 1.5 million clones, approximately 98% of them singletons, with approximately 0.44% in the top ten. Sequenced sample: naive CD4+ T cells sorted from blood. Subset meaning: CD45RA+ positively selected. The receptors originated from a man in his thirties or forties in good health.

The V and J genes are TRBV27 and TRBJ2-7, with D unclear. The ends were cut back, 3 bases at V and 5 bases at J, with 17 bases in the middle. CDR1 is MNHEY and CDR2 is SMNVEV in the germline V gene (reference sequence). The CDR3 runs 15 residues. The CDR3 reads CASSFLKGPLNEQYF. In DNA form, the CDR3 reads TGTGCCAGCAGTTTCCTTAAAGGACCCCTTAACGAGCAGTACTTC.

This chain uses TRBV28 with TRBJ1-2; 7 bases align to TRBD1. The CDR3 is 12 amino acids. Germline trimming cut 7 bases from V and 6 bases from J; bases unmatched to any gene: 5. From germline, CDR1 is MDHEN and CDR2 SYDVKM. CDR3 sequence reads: CASTLTGDGYTF. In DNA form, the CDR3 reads TGTGCCAGCACCCTTACAGGGGATGGCTACACCTTC.

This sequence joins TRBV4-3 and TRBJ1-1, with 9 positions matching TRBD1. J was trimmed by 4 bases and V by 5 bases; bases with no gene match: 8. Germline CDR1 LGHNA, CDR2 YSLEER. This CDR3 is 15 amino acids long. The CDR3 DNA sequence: TGCGCCAGCAGCGCCCTGGGGGGACAGGGCACTGAAGCTTTCTTT. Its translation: CASSALGGQGTEAFF.

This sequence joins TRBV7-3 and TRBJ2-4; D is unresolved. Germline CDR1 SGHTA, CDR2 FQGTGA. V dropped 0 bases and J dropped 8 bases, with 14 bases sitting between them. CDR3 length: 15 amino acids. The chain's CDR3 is CASSLTGFIWDIQYF. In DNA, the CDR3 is TGTGCCAGCAGCTTAACAGGGTTCATCTGGGACATTCAGTACTTC.

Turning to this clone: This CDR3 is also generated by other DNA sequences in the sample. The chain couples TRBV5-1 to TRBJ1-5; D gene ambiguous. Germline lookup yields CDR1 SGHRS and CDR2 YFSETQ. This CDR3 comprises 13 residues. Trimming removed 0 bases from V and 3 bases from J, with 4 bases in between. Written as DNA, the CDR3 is TGCGCCAGCAGCTTGGCTCCCAATCAGCCCCAGCATTTT. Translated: CASSLAPNQPQHF.

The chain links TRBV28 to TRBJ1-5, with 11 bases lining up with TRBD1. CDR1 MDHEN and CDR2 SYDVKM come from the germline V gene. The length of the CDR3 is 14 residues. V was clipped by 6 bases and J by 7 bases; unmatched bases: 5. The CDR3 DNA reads TGTGCCAGCAGCCGGACAGGGGGCGGACAGCCCCAGCATTTT. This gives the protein CASSRTGGGQPQHF.

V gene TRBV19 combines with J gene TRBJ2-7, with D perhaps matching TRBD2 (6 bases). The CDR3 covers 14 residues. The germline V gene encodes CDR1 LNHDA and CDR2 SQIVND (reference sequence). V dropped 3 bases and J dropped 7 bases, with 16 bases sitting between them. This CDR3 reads CASSIRDGGWEQYF. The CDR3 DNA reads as TGTGCCAGTAGTATCCGGGACGGAGGGTGGGAGCAGTACTTC. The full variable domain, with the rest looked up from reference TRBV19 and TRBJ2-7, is DGGITQSPKYLFRKEGQNVTLSCEQNLNHDAMYWYRQDPGQGLRLIYYSQIVNDFQKGDIAEGYSVSREKKESFPLTVTSAQKNPTAFYLCASSIRDGGWEQYFGPGTRLTVT.

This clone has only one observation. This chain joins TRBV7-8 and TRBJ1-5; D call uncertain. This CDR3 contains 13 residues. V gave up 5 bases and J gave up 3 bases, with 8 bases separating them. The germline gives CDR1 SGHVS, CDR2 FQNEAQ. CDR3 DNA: TGTGCCAGCAGCGGATCCCTCAATCAGCCCCAGCATTTT. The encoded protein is CASSGSLNQPQHF. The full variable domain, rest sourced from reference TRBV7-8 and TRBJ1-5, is GAGVSQSPRYKVAKRGQDVALRCDPISGHVSLFWYQQALGQGPEFLTYFQNEAQLDKSGLPSDRFFAERPEGSVSTLKIQRTQQEDSAVYLCASSGSLNQPQHFGDGTRLSIL.

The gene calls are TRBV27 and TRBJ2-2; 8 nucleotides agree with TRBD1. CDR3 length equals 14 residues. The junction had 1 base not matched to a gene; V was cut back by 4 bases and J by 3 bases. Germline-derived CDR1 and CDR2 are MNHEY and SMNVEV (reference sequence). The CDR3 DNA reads TGTGCCAGCAGTTGGGGACAGGACACCGGGGAGCTGTTTTTT. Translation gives CASSWGQDTGELFF.

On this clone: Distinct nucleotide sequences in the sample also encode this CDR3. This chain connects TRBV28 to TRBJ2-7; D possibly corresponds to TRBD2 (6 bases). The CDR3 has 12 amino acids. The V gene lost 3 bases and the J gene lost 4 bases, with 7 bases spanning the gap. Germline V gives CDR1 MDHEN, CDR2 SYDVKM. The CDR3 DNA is TGTGCCAGCAGTTTGACTAGATACGAGCAGTACTTC. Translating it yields CASSLTRYEQYF.

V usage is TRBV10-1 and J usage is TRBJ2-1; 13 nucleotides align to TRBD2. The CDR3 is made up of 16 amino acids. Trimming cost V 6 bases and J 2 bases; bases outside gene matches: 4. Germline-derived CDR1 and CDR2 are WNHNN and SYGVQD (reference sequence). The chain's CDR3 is CASRLAGGPPYNEQFF. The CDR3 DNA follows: TGCGCCAGCAGACTAGCGGGAGGGCCTCCCTACAATGAGCAGTTCTTC.

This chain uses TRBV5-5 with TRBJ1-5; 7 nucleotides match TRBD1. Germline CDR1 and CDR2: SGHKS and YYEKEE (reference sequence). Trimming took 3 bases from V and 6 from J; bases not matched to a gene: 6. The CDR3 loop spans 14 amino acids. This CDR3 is CASSYGTVGQPQHF. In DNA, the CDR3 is TGTGCCAGCAGCTACGGGACAGTGGGTCAGCCCCAGCATTTT.

The CDR3 nucleotides read TGTGCCAGCAGTTCCACGTGGGAGGGGGAGCTGTTTTTT. Translation: CASSSTWEGELFF. V gene TRBV27 combines with J gene TRBJ2-2, with a weak D call TRBD2 (5 bases). This CDR3 has 13 residues. Trimming left V 4 bases short and J 8 bases short, with 11 bases between. Germline CDR1 reads MNHEY; CDR2 reads SMNVEV (reference sequence).

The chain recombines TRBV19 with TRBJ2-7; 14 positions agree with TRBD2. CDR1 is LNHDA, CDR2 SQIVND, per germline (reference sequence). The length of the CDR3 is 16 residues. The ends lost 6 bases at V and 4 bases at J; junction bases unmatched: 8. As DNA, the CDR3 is TGTGCCAGTAGCCACACTGGGACTAGCGGGAGATACGAGCAGTACTTC. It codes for CASSHTGTSGRYEQYF.

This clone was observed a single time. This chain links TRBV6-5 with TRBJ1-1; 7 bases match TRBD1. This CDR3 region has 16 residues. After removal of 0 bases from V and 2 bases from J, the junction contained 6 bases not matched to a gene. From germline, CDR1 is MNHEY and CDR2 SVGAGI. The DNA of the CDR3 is TGTGCCAGCAGTTACTCGAGGGGGCTTTATAACACTGAAGCTTTCTTT. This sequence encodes CASSYSRGLYNTEAFF.

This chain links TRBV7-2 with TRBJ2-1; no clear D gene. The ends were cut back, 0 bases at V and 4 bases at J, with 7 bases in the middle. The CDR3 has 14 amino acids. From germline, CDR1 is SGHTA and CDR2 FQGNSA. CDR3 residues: CASSLALVYNEQFF. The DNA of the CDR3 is TGTGCCAGCAGCTTAGCGCTGGTATACAATGAGCAGTTCTTC. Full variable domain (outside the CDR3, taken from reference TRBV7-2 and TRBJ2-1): GAGVSQSPSNKVTEKGKDVELRCDPISGHTALYWYRQSLGQGLEFLIYFQGNSAPDKSGLPSDRFSAERTGGSVSTLTIQRTQQEDSAVYLCASSLALVYNEQFFGPGTRLTVL.

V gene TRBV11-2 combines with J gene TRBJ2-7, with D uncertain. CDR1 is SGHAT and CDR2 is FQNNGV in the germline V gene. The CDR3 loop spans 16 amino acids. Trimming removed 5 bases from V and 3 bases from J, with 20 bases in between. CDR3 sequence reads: CASSILPPGIIYEQYF. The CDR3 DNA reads TGTGCCAGCAGCATACTCCCCCCGGGTATTATCTACGAGCAGTACTTC.

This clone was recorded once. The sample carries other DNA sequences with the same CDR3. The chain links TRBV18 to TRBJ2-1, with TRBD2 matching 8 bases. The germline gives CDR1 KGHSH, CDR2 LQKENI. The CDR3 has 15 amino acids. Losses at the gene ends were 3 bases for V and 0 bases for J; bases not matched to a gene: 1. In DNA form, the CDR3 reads TGTGCCAGCTCACCGACTAGCGACTCCTACAATGAGCAGTTCTTC. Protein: CASSPTSDSYNEQFF.

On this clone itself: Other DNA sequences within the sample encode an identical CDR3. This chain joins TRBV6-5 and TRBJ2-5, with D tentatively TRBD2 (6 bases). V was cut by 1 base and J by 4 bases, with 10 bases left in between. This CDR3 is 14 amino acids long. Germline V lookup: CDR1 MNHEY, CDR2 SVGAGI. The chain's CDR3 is CASSYFGGGETQYF. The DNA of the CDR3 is TGTGCCAGCAGTTACTTTGGGGGAGGAGAGACCCAGTACTTC.